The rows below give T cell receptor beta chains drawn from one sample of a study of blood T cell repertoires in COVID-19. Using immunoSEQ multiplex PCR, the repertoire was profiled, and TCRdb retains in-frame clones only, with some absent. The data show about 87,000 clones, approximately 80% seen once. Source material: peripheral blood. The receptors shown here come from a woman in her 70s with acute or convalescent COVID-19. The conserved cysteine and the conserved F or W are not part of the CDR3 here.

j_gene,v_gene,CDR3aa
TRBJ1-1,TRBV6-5,ASTPDRVNTEAF
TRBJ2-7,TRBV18,ASSLTQGTYEQY
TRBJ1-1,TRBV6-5,ASSSIIRGNTEAF
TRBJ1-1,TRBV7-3,ATLENTEAF
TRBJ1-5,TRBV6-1,ASSDAGGINQPQH
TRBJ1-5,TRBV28,ASIQGIAHNQPQH
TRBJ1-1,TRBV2,ASNPGQTDEAF
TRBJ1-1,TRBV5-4,ASSLTRGGNTEAF
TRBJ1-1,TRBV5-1,ASSSDRGNTEAF
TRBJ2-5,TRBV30,AWSLLGGETQY
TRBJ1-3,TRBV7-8,ASSYSGTGTNTIY
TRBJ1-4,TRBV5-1,ASRLRVGYEKLF
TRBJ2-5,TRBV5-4,ASSVGFSGVGQETQY
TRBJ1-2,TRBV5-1,ASSQGDDYGYT
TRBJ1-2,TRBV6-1,ASSEREGAYGYT
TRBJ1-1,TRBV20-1,SASGDRSTEAF
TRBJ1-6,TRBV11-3,ASSLGLQNSPLH
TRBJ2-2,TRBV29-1,SVNRDSNTGELF
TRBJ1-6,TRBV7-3,ASSLGILDSPLH
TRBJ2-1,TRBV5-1,ASSHMGQGSSYNEQF
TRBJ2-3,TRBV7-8,ASSLENRGADTQY
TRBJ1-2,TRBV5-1,ASRLETGNPYGYT
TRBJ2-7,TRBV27,ASSPRTGRGSYEQY
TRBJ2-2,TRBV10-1,ASSDGTGYTGELF
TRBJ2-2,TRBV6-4,ASSEGTRVFGELF
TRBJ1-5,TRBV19,ASSSWDRVLSQH
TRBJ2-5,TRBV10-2,ASGSSGGETQY
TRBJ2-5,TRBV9,ASSASGVVGETQY
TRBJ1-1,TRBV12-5,ASAFMNTEAF
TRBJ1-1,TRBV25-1,ASSESWQGVPEAF
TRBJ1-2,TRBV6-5,ASSYSIGGNGYT
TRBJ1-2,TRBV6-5,ASPDASGGDGYT
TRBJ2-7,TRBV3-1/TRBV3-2,ASSQVSPLEQY
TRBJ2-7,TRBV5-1,ASSLVGHTYEQY
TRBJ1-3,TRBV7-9,ASSFPGQGKGGNTIY
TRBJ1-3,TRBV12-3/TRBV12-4,ASSFGNTIY
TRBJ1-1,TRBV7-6,ASSGGTANTEAF
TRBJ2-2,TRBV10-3,AISGRQGANTGELF
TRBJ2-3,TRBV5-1,ASSPGQSTDTQY
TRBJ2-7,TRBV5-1,ASSLVGAEQY
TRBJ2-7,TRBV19,ASSPPGQGNEQY
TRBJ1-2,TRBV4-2,ASSQDATVRGDYGYT
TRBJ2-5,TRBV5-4,ASSPSSPGETQY
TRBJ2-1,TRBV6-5,ASRTSGGSNEQF
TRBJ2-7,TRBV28,ASSTPGRGTSGGASYEQY
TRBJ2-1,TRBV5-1,ASWTGFHNEQF
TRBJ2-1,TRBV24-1,ATSDSTGGSYNEQF
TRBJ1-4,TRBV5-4,ASSLAGQGGEKLF
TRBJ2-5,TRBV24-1,ATSDPSEGTDQETQY
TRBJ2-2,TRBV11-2,ASSFGGTGELF
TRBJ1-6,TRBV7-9,ASSLTDSPLH
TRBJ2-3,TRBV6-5,ASRLRPRDTDTQY
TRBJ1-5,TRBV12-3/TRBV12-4,ASSRTGSQPQH
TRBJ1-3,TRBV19,ASKPPHGLSGNTIY
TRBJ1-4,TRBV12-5,ASGRGQGAEKLF